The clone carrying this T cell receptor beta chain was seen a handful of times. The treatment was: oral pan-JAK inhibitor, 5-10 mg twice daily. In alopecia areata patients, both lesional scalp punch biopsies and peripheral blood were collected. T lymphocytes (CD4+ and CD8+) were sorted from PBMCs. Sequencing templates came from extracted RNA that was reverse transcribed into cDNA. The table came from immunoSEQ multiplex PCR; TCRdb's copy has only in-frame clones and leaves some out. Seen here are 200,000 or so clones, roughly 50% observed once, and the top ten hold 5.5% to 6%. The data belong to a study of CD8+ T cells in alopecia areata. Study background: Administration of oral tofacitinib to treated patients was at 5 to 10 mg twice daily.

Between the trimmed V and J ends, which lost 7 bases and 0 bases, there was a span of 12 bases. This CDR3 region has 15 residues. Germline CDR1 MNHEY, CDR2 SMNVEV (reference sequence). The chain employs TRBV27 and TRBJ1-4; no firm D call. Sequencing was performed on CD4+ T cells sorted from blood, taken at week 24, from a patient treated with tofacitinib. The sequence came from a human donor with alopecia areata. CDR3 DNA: TGTGCCAGCAAGAGGCCCGGGCCAACTAATGAAAAACTGTTTTTT. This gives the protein CASKRPGPTNEKLFF.